These 14 T cell receptor beta chains share one sample of origin, sequenced in a study of blood T cell repertoires in COVID-19. The repertoire was sequenced with immunoSEQ multiplex PCR; TCRdb's copy has only in-frame clones and lacks some. The sample has 90,000 to 120,000 clones, about 91% seen once. The specimen was peripheral blood. The receptors derive from a man aged 45-65 years with active or convalescent COVID-19.

The chain combines TRBV9 with TRBJ2-1; D not resolved. The CDR3 spans 14 residues. V lost 0 bases to trimming and J lost 10 bases, with 14 bases between them. CDR1 SGDLS and CDR2 YYNGEE come from the germline V gene. The CDR3 here is CASSVAISGQEQFF. The CDR3 DNA follows: TGTGCCAGCAGCGTAGCAATATCTGGGCAGGAGCAGTTCTTC. The entire variable domain, with the rest obtained from reference TRBV9 and TRBJ2-1, is as follows: DSGVTQTPKHLITATGQRVTLRCSPRSGDLSVYWYQQSLDQGLQFLIQYYNGEERAKGNILERFSAQQFPDLHSELNLSSLELGDSALYFCASSVAISGQEQFFGPGTRLTVL.

This chain's CDR3 is CASRPLNRESEAFF. The CDR3 DNA follows: TGTGCCAGCAGGCCCCTCAACAGGGAAAGTGAAGCTTTCTTT. The chain recombines TRBV6-5 with TRBJ1-1, with D tentatively TRBD1 (6 bases). CDR3 length: 14 residues. Germline assignment: CDR1 MNHEY and CDR2 SVGAGI. V lost 6 bases to trimming and J lost 7 bases, with 18 bases between them.

The chain is built from TRBV2 and TRBJ2-5; weak D call: TRBD2 (6 bases). The CDR3 has 14 amino acids. Germline V gene sequence: CDR1 SNHLY, CDR2 FYNNEI. The V end was cut by 6 bases, the J end by 4 bases, with 15 bases between. This CDR3 reads CASRGSGGAETQYF. For the CDR3, the DNA is TGTGCCAGCAGGGGGTCTGGAGGGGCAGAGACCCAGTACTTC.

The chain combines TRBV5-1 with TRBJ1-1, with 8 bases identical to TRBD1. V dropped 3 bases and J dropped 1; count of bases not matched to a gene: 5. Germline lookup yields CDR1 SGHRS and CDR2 YFSETQ. CDR3 length equals 15 residues. CDR3: CASSWSTGGNTEAFF. The DNA of the CDR3 is TGCGCCAGCAGCTGGTCAACAGGGGGGAACACTGAAGCTTTCTTT.

The chain couples TRBV14 to TRBJ2-1, with TRBD2 identical over 11 bases. Germline V gene data show CDR1 as SGHDN and CDR2 as FVKESK. Unmatched junction bases numbered 5, after V lost 0 bases and J lost 4 bases. The CDR3 extends over 17 amino acids. CDR3 nucleotides: TGTGCCAGCAGCCAAGATACCGCTAGCGGGAGGTACAATGAGCAGTTCTTC. This gives the protein CASSQDTASGRYNEQFF.

V and J are TRBV29-1 and TRBJ2-5; a possible D gene is TRBD2 (5 bases). Per germline, CDR1 SQVTM and CDR2 ANQGSEA. This CDR3 has 12 amino acids. V was pared by 3 bases and J by 5 bases, with 10 bases between. The chain's CDR3 is CSVDDYAETQYF. The DNA of the CDR3 is TGCAGCGTTGACGACTATGCGGAGACCCAGTACTTC. The full variable domain, in which reference TRBV29-1 and TRBJ2-5 provide the parts outside the CDR3, is SAVISQKPSRDICQRGTSLTIQCQVDSQVTMMFWYRQQPGQSLTLIATANQGSEATYESGFVIDKFPISRPNLTFSTLTVSNMSPEDSSIYLCSVDDYAETQYFGPGTRLLVL.

This chain joins TRBV6-5 and TRBJ1-2, with 9 bases lining up with TRBD1. The CDR3 totals 15 residues. The germline CDR1 and CDR2 sequences are MNHEY and SVGAGI. The J segment lost 2 bases and the V segment lost 0 bases, leaving 1 base of the junction unmatched. The CDR3 sequence is CASSYSGQGNYGYTF. In DNA, the CDR3 is TGTGCCAGCAGTTACTCGGGACAGGGCAACTATGGCTACACCTTC.

The CDR3 reads CASSLVDRGYGYTF. In DNA form, the CDR3 reads TGTGCCAGCAGCTTGGTAGACAGGGGGTACGGCTACACCTTC. The V and J genes are TRBV5-5 and TRBJ1-2, with 9 bases aligning to TRBD1. Germline V gene lookup returns CDR1 SGHKS and CDR2 YYEKEE (reference sequence). The CDR3 runs to 14 residues. J was trimmed by 8 bases and V by 0 bases; bases with no gene match: 5.

This rearrangement joins TRBV28 to TRBJ1-6; TRBD1 is a possible D gene (5 bases). Germline CDR1 is MDHEN and CDR2 is SYDVKM. Trimming took 3 bases from V and 1 from J, leaving 16 bases between them. The CDR3 spans 18 residues. Written as DNA, the CDR3 is TGTGCCAGCAGTTTTAGGGGTATAGGCAGGTCCTATAATTCACCCCTCCACTTT. Translated, it gives CASSFRGIGRSYNSPLHF. Full variable domain (outside the CDR3, taken from reference TRBV28 and TRBJ1-6): DVKVTQSSRYLVKRTGEKVFLECVQDMDHENMFWYRQDPGLGLRLIYFSYDVKMKEKGDIPEGYSVSREKKERFSLILESASTNQTSMYLCASSFRGIGRSYNSPLHFGNGTRLTVT.

The chain has TRBV5-1 and TRBJ2-3; a possible D gene is TRBD1 (6 bases). CDR1 SGHRS and CDR2 YFSETQ come from the germline V gene. Trimming cost V 4 bases and J 2 bases, with 14 bases left between them. CDR3 length: 15 amino acids. The CDR3 reads CASSPRQGSTDTQYF. CDR3 bases: TGCGCCAGCAGCCCGCGTCAGGGGTCCACAGATACGCAGTATTTT.

The chain combines TRBV4-3 with TRBJ2-4; D gene ambiguous. This CDR3 has 17 amino acids. Per the germline V gene, CDR1 is LGHNA and CDR2 is YSLEER. Deletions cut 0 bases from V and 1 base from J, with 13 bases between. The CDR3 coding sequence is TGCGCCAGCAGCCAAGATCGAGCCCACCCGGCCAAAAACATTCAGTACTTC. Translated: CASSQDRAHPAKNIQYF.

The chain joins TRBV27 to TRBJ2-3; D might be TRBD2 (5 bases). This CDR3 has 12 amino acids. Germline V gene data show CDR1 as MNHEY and CDR2 as SMNVEV (reference sequence). Trimming removed 6 bases from V and 6 bases from J, with 10 bases in between. The DNA of the CDR3 is TGTGCCAGCAGCCTAGGGAGTGATACGCAGTATTTT. Its translation is CASSLGSDTQYF.

The chain employs TRBV19 and TRBJ1-5, with TRBD1 identical over 7 bases. The germline V gene encodes CDR1 LNHDA and CDR2 SQIVND (reference sequence). J lost 5 bases, V lost 2 bases, and 6 bases had no gene match. The CDR3 loop spans 15 amino acids. CDR3 nucleotide sequence: TGTGCCAGTAGTATACAAGGGGGCGGTGATCAGCCCCAGCATTTT. Translated, it gives CASSIQGGGDQPQHF.

The genes are TRBV10-3 and TRBJ1-1; a possible D gene is TRBD1 (6 bases). The V gene's germline CDR1 is ENHRY and CDR2 SYGVKD. V was pared by 3 bases and J by 1 base, with 12 bases between. The CDR3 is 15 amino acids. CDR3 protein: CAISELGGQNTEAFF. Here the CDR3 DNA reads TGTGCCATCAGTGAATTAGGGGGACAGAACACTGAAGCTTTCTTT.